This TCR beta chain was captured in a study of cytomegalovirus exposure and HLA in healthy donors. Vbeta (60) and Jbeta (13) primers were used in the PCR. Here immunoSEQ multiplex PCR was the method, and the copy in TCRdb shows in-frame clones only, minus some. The specimen's table records 95,000 to 150,000 clones. Germline assignment: CDR1 MNHEY and CDR2 SVGAGI. The ends lost 7 bases at V and 6 bases at J; junction bases unmatched: 12. This CDR3 region has 15 residues. This rearrangement joins TRBV6-5 to TRBJ2-1; 7 nucleotides align to TRBD2. Sequencing used PBMCs. The TCR sequence derives from a middle-aged man in good health and CMV-seronegative. CDR3 in amino acids: CASKLGLAVSNEQFF. The DNA for the CDR3 is TGTGCCAGCAAACTCGGGCTAGCGGTAAGCAATGAGCAGTTCTTC.